Listed below are T cell receptor beta chains from one sample, sequenced in a study of cytotoxic CD8 clonotypes in ibrutinib-treated CLL. Repertoires were generated with immunoSEQ multiplex PCR, while TCRdb's copy carries only in-frame clones and drops some. The table records around 97,000 clones, roughly 80% of them present only once. Material: PBMCs, obtained after 12 months of ibrutinib treatment. All receptors come from a human donor with chronic lymphocytic leukemia. The CDR3 runs from the conserved cysteine through the conserved F or W. D genes are given only for firm matches. Clone size is shown for a subset of rows, as once, few, many or a class of expanded clone.

D | length | J | size | V | CDR3 | DNA
. | 14 | TRBJ1-4 | . | TRBV7-8 | CASRLREGDEKLFF | TGTGCCAGCAGACTCCGGGAGGGGGATGAAAAACTGTTTTTT
. | 18 | TRBJ2-6 | . | TRBV18 | CASSDTVPSFSGANVLTF | TGTGCCAGCTCCGACACGGTACCCTCTTTCTCTGGGGCCAACGTCCTGACTTTC
. | 13 | TRBJ1-2 | few | TRBV25-1 | CASSVSAREGYTF | TGTGCCAGCAGTGTCAGTGCTCGGGAAGGCTACACCTTC
. | 12 | TRBJ2-7 | . | TRBV12-5 | CASGSRRSEQYF | TGTGCTAGTGGTTCTCGGCGGTCCGAGCAGTACTTC
TRBD1 | 13 | TRBJ2-1 | . | TRBV9 | CASSVTGAWEQFF | TGTGCCAGCAGCGTCACAGGGGCGTGGGAGCAGTTCTTC
. | 15 | TRBJ1-3 | . | TRBV6-5 | CASSSSSDPGNTIYF | TGTGCCAGCAGTTCAAGTTCAGATCCTGGAAACACCATATATTTT
. | 14 | TRBJ2-4 | . | TRBV5-1 | CASSLSLAKNIQYF | TGCGCCAGCAGCTTGTCTCTAGCCAAAAACATTCAGTACTTC
. | 14 | TRBJ2-1 | . | TRBV5-8 | CASSFFQGVSEQFF | TGTGCCAGCAGCTTCTTCCAGGGAGTTAGTGAGCAGTTCTTC
. | 13 | TRBJ2-5 | . | TRBV10-1 | CASSERPSGTQYF | TGCGCCAGCAGTGAAAGACCTTCGGGGACCCAGTACTTC
TRBD1 | 15 | TRBJ1-5 | . | TRBV6-6 | CASSLTGGSLQPQHF | TGTGCCAGCAGTTTGACAGGGGGCTCTCTTCAGCCCCAGCATTTT
. | 13 | TRBJ2-7 | . | TRBV25-1 | CASSEQGPYEQYF | TGTGCCAGCAGTGAACAGGGCCCCTACGAGCAGTACTTC
TRBD1 | 13 | TRBJ2-5 | . | TRBV7-3 | CASFQGGAQTQYF | TGTGCCAGTTTCCAAGGGGGCGCGCAGACCCAGTACTTC
TRBD1 | 13 | TRBJ1-1 | . | TRBV4-1 | CASSGTGGTEAFF | TGCGCCAGCTCCGGGACAGGGGGGACTGAAGCTTTCTTT
. | 17 | TRBJ1-2 | . | TRBV6-1 | CASSATRGGVGYYGYTF | TGTGCCAGCAGTGCCACGCGGGGGGGCGTAGGCTACTATGGCTACACCTTC
TRBD1 | 18 | TRBJ2-6 | . | TRBV2 | CASRALTGILSGANVLTF | TGTGCCAGCAGGGCACTGACAGGGATCCTCTCTGGGGCCAACGTCCTGACTTTC
TRBD2 | 16 | TRBJ2-5 | . | TRBV4-2 | CASSQEMGLGEETQYF | TGTGCCAGCAGCCAAGAGATGGGACTAGGGGAAGAGACCCAGTACTTC
TRBD1 | 16 | TRBJ2-2 | . | TRBV5-1 | CASSLAGTGATGELFF | TGCGCCAGCAGCTTGGCTGGGACAGGGGCTACCGGGGAGCTGTTTTTT
. | 12 | TRBJ1-2 | . | TRBV30 | CAWSDRNYGCTF | TGTGCCTGGAGCGACAGGAATTATGGCTGCACCTTC
. | 15 | TRBJ1-6 | . | TRBV6-5 | CASSSRDPTNSPLHF | TGTGCCAGCAGTTCCCGGGACCCTACCAATTCACCCCTCCACTTT
. | 11 | TRBJ2-5 | once | TRBV6-5 | CASCDFRTQYF | TGTGCCAGCTGTGACTTTCGGACCCAGTACTTC
. | 15 | TRBJ1-1 | few | TRBV30 | CAWSVAQSLVAEAFF | TGTGCCTGGAGTGTCGCTCAGAGCTTGGTGGCTGAAGCTTTCTTT
. | 16 | TRBJ1-4 | . | TRBV16 | CASSHSDPATNEKLFF | TGTGCCAGCAGCCATTCTGACCCCGCAACTAATGAAAAACTGTTTTTT
. | 16 | TRBJ1-6 | . | TRBV28 | CASRSASNSYNSPLHF | TGTGCCAGCAGATCAGCCTCAAACTCCTATAATTCACCCCTCCACTTT
TRBD2 | 15 | TRBJ2-2 | . | TRBV10-3 | CATSPGGAGTGELFF | TGTGCCACCTCCCCGGGGGGGGCGGGCACCGGGGAGCTGTTTTTT
TRBD2 | 18 | TRBJ2-7 | . | TRBV7-2 | CASSRASLAGGSSYEQYF | TGTGCCAGCAGCCGTGCCTCACTAGCGGGGGGATCCTCCTACGAGCAGTACTTC
. | 15 | TRBJ2-7 | few | TRBV7-8 | CASSFSPTGSYEQYF | TGTGCCAGCAGCTTTAGTCCCACAGGTTCCTACGAGCAGTACTTC
. | 13 | TRBJ2-1 | few | TRBV27 | CASSLSLTTPRFF | TGTGCCAGCAGTTTATCTTTAACCACCCCCCGGTTCTTC
. | 10 | TRBJ1-1 | . | TRBV27 | CARGRLEAFF | TGTGCCCGGGGGCGGCTTGAAGCTTTCTTT
TRBD2 | 18 | TRBJ2-5 | . | TRBV4-2 | CASSAAVIGGGPQETQYF | TGTGCCAGCAGCGCCGCTGTGATAGGCGGGGGGCCTCAAGAGACCCAGTACTTC
TRBD2 | 16 | TRBJ2-3 | . | TRBV4-3 | CASSQGPAGGLDTQYF | TGCGCCAGCAGCCAAGGCCCAGCGGGGGGGTTAGATACGCAGTATTTT
. | 14 | TRBJ2-1 | . | TRBV19 | CASSPVGSYNEQFF | TGTGCCAGTAGTCCGGTAGGGAGCTACAATGAGCAGTTCTTC
TRBD1 | 14 | TRBJ2-7 | . | TRBV5-1 | CASSPGTVDYEQYF | TGCGCCAGCAGCCCCGGGACAGTTGACTACGAGCAGTACTTC
TRBD1 | 15 | TRBJ2-7 | . | TRBV11-2 | CASSYGTGRSYEQYF | TGTGCCAGCAGCTACGGGACAGGGCGGTCCTACGAGCAGTACTTC
TRBD1 | 15 | TRBJ1-6 | . | TRBV6-1 | CASSPAGTANSPLHF | TGTGCCAGCAGCCCGGCCGGGACAGCAAATTCACCCCTCCACTTT
TRBD2 | 13 | TRBJ2-7 | . | TRBV7-3 | CASSIGTSDEQYF | TGTGCCAGCAGCATTGGGACTAGCGACGAGCAGTACTTC
. | 16 | TRBJ1-4 | . | TRBV7-2 | CASSFSGPSYSEKLFF | TGTGCCAGCAGCTTTTCAGGGCCGTCTTACTCTGAAAAACTGTTTTTT
. | 14 | TRBJ2-3 | . | TRBV5-4 | CASSAWVGGATQYF | TGTGCCAGCAGCGCCTGGGTGGGGGGAGCTACGCAGTATTTT
. | 15 | TRBJ2-1 | . | TRBV7-7 | CASSMAGTAYNEQFF | TGTGCTAGCAGCATGGCGGGGACAGCCTACAATGAGCAGTTCTTC
TRBD2 | 17 | TRBJ2-7 | . | TRBV5-1 | CASSLGLAGGLVSEQYF | TGCGCCAGCAGCCTCGGACTAGCGGGGGGTCTAGTGAGCGAGCAGTACTTC
. | 12 | TRBJ1-5 | . | TRBV6-5 | CASQRINQPQHF | TGTGCCAGCCAAAGAATCAATCAGCCCCAGCATTTT
. | 13 | TRBJ1-2 | . | TRBV27 | CASSSRTGYGYTF | TGTGCCAGCAGTTCCCGGACCGGCTATGGCTACACCTTC
TRBD1 | 14 | TRBJ1-2 | once | TRBV5-4 | CASSYGQGVFGYTF | TGTGCCAGCAGCTACGGACAGGGGGTCTTTGGCTACACCTTC
TRBD1 | 17 | TRBJ1-6 | . | TRBV11-3 | CASSLIGGTGGGSPLHF | TGTGCCAGCAGCTTAATAGGGGGGACAGGGGGCGGTTCACCCCTCCACTTT
TRBD2 | 16 | TRBJ2-1 | . | TRBV6-7 | CASRRLLAASGNEQFF | TGTGCCAGCAGAAGACTGCTAGCGGCCTCCGGGAATGAGCAGTTCTTC
. | 14 | TRBJ1-5 | . | TRBV28 | CASGLASGEKPQHF | TGTGCCAGCGGGTTAGCGTCAGGGGAGAAGCCCCAGCATTTT
. | 17 | TRBJ2-1 | . | TRBV10-3 | CAISEPPGLSTYNEQFF | TGTGCCATCAGCGAACCCCCCGGGCTTTCCACCTACAATGAGCAGTTCTTC
. | 14 | TRBJ1-1 | . | TRBV6-5 | CASSAALGSTEAFF | TGTGCCAGCAGCGCTGCCCTGGGGAGCACTGAAGCTTTCTTT
TRBD1 | 16 | TRBJ2-1 | . | TRBV7-3 | CASSSPGTGTHNEQFF | TGTGCCAGCAGCTCCCCCGGGACAGGGACACACAATGAGCAGTTCTTC
TRBD1 | 18 | TRBJ1-1 | . | TRBV19 | CASIETGSVLLMNTEAFF | TGTGCCAGTATAGAGACAGGGTCAGTTTTACTAATGAACACTGAAGCTTTCTTT
TRBD1 | 14 | TRBJ1-1 | . | TRBV11-2 | CASSPRTGATEAFF | TGTGCCAGCAGCCCGCGGACAGGGGCCACTGAAGCTTTCTTT